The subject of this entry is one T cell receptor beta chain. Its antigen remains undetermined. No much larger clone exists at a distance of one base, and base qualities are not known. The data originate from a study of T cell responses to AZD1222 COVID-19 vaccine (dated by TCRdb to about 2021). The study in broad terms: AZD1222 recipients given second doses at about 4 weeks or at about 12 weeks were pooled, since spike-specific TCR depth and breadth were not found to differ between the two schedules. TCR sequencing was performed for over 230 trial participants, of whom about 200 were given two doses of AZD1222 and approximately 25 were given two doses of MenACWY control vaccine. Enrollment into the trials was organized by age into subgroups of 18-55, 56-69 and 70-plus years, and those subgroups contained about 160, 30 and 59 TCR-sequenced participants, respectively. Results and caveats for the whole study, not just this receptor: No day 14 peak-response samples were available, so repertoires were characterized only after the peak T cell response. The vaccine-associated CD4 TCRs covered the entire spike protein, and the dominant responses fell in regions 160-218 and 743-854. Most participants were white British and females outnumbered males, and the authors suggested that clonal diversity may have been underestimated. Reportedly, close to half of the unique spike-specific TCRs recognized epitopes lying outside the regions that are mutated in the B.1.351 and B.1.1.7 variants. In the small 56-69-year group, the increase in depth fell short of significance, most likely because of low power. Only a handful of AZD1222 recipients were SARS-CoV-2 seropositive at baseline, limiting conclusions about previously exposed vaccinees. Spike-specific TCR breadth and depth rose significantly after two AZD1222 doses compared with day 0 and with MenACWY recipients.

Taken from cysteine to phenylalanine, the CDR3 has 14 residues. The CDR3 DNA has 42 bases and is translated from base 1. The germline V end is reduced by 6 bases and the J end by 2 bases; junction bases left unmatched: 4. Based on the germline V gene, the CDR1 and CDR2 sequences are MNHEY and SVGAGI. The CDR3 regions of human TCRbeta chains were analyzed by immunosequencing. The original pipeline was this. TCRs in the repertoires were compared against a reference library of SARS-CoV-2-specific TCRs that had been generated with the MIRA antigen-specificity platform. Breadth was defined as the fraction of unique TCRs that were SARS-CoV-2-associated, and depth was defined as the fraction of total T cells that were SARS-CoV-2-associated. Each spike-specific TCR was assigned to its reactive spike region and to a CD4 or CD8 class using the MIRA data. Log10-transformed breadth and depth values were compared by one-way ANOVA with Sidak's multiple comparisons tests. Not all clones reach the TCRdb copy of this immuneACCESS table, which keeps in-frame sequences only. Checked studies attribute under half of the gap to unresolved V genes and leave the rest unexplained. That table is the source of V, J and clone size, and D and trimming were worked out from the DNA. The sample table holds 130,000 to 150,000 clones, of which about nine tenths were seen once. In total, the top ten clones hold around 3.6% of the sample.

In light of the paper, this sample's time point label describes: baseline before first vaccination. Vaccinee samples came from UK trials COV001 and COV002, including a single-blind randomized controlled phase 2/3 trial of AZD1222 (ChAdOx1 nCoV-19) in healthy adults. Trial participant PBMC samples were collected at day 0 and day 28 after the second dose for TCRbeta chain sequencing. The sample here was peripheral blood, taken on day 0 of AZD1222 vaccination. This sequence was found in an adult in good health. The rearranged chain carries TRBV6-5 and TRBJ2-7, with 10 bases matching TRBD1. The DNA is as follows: TGTGCCAGCAGCTTTGGGACAGGGGCCTACGAGCAGTACTTC. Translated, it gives CASSFGTGAYEQYF.